This TCR beta chain emerged from a study of OX40 agonist ivuxolimab in advanced cancers. The overall study: Eligibility admitted prior anti-PD-1, anti-PD-L1 or anti-CTLA-4 therapy; roughly 39% had some.

Notes on the study in general: CD4+ and CD8+ blood T cells expanded clonally by week 6 at 0.1 to 3.0 mg/kg.

Generated by immunoSEQ multiplex PCR, the TCRdb table keeps only in-frame clones and is missing some. The sample has about 22,000 clones; 88% are singletons. A note on this clone: Its cognate antigen is unknown.

Autoimmune disease history or systemic immunosuppression led to patient exclusion. J was trimmed by 5 bases and V by 1 base; bases with no gene match: 12. The germline CDR1 and CDR2 sequences are MGHRA and YSYEKL. The CDR3 runs 17 residues. The chain recombines TRBV4-1 with TRBJ2-5; 8 bases map to TRBD2. This specimen was CD4+ or CD8+ T cells sorted from blood, taken in a trial of the OX40 agonist ivuxolimab. This sequence was found in an adult with an advanced solid tumor such as melanoma, head and neck, liver or kidney cancer. CDR3 sequence: CASSQVLAGGTLETQYF. The CDR3 bases are TGCGCCAGCAGCCAAGTTTTGGCGGGGGGTACTTTGGAGACCCAGTACTTC.